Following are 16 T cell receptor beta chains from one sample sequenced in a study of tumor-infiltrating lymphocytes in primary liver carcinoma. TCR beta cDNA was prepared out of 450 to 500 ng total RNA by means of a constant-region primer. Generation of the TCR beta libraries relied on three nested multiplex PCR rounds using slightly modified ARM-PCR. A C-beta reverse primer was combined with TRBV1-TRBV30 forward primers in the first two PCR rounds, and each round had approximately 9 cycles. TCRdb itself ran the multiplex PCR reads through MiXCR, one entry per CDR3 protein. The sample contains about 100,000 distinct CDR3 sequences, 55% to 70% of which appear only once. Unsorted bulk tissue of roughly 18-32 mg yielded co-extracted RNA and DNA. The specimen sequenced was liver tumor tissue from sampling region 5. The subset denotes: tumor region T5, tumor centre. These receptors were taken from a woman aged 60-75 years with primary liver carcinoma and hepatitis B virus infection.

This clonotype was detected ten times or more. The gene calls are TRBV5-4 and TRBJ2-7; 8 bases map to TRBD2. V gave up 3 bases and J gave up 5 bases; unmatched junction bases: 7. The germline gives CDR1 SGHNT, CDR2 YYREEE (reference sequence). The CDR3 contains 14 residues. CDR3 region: CASSSGRASDEQYF. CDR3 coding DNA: TGTGCCAGCAGCTCCGGGAGGGCCTCGGACGAGCAGTACTTC.

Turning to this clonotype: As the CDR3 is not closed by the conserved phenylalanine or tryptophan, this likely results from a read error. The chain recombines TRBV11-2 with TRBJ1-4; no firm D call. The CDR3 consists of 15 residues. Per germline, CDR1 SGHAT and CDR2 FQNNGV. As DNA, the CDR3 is TGTGCCAGCAGCTTATCGGGGATCCCAAATGAAAAGCTGTTTTCT. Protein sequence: CASSLSGIPNEKLFS.

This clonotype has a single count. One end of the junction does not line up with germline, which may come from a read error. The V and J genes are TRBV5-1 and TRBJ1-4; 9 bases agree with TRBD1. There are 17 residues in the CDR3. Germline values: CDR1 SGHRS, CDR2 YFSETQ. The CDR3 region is CASSLNPPGTGYENLFF. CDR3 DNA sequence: TGTGCCAGCAGCTTGAACCCTCCCGGGACAGGGTACGAAAATCTGTTTTTT.

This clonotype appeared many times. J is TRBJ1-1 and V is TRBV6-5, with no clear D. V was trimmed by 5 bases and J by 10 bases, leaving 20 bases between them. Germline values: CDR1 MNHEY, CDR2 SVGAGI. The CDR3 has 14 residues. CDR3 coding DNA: TGTGCCAGCAGTCGCCTTACCAGACAAGGCACAGCTTTCTTT. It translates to CASSRLTRQGTAFF.

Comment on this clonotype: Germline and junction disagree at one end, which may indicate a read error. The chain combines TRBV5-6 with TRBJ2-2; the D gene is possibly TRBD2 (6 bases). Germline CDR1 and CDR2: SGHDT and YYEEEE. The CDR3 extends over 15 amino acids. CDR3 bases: TGTGCAAGCAGCTTTCGCGGGGTTAGGTCCGGGGAGCTGTTTTTT. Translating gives CASSFRGVRSGELFF.

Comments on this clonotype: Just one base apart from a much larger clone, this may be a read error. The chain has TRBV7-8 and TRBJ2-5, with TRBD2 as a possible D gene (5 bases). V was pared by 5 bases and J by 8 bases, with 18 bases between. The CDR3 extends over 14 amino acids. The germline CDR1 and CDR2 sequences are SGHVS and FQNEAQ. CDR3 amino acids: CASSLTNGKGTQYF. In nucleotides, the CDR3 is TGTGCCAGCAGCCTCACTAACGGGAAAGGTACCCAGTACTTC.

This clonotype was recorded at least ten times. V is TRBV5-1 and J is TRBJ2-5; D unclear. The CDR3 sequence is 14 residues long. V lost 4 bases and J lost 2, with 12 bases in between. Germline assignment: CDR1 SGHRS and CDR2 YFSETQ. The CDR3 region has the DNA TGCGCCAGCAGCGACGCGCTAGGTCAAGAGACCCAGTACTTC. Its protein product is CASSDALGQETQYF.

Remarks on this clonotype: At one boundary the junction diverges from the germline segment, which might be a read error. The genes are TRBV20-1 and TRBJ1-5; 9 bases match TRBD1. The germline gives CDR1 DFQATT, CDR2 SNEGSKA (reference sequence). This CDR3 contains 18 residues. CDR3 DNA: TGCACTGCTAGAGACAAAGAAATGACAGGGGGTAGCAATCAGCCCCAGCATTTT. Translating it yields CTARDKEMTGGSNQPQHF.

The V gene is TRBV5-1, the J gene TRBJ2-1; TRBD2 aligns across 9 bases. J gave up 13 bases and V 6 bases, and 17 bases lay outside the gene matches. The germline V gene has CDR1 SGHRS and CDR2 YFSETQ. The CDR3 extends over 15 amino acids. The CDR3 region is CASNIGTSTRVEQFF. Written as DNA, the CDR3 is TGCGCCAGCAATATCGGGACTAGCACCCGCGTTGAACAGTTCTTC.

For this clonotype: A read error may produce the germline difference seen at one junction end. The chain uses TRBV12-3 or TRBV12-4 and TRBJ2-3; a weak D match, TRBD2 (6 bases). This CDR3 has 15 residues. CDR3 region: CATSLDFGSTDTQYF. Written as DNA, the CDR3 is TGTGCCACCAGTTTAGATTTCGGGAGTACAGATACGCAGTATTTT.

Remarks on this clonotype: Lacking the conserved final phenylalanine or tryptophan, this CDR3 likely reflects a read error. The CDR3 is CATRVGDSYNEQFL. The CDR3, as DNA: TGTGCCACGAGAGTGGGGGACTCCTACAATGAGCAGTTCTTA. The chain carries TRBV6-1 and TRBJ2-1, with D perhaps assigned TRBD1 or TRBD2 (5 bases each). V lost 10 bases and J lost 0, with 13 bases in between. Germline lookup yields CDR1 MNHNS and CDR2 SASEGT. The CDR3 extends over 14 amino acids.

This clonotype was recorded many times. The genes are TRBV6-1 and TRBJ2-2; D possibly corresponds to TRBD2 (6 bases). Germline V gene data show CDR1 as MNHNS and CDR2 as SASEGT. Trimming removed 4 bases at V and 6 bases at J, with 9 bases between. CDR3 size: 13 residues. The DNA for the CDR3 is TGTGCCAGCAGTGGGAGGGACTCCGGGGAGCTGTTTTTT. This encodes CASSGRDSGELFF.

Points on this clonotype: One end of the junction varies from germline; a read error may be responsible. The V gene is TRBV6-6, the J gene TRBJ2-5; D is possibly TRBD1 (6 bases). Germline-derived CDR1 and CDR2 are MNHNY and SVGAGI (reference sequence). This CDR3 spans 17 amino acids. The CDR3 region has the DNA TGTTCCAGTAGTTACTCGACTTACAGGGCTCCCCAAGAGACCCAGTACTTC. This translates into CSSSYSTYRAPQETQYF.

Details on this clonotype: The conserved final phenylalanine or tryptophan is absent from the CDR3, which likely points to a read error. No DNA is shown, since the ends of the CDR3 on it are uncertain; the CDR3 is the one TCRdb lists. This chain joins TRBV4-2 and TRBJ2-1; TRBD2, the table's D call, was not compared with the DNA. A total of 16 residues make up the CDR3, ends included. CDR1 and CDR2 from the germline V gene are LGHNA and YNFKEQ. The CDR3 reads CASSIRTSGLYNEPFL.

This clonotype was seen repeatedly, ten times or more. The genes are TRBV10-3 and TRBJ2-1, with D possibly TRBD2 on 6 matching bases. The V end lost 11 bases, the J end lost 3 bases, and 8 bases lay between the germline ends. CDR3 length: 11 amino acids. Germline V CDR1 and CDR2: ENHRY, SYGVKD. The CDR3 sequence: CAGGGYNEQFF. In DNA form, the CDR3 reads TGTGCCGGGGGAGGCTACAATGAGCAGTTCTTC.

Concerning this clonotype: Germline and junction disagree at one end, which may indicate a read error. The CDR3 coding sequence is TGCAGCATCTTCAGATCGGGCTCGGAGATCCAGTACTTC. Amino acids: CSIFRSGSEIQYF. The chain links TRBV29-1 to TRBJ2-5, with D unresolved. The CDR3 covers 13 residues. Germline V lookup: CDR1 SQVTM, CDR2 ANQGSEA.